Below, one T cell receptor beta chain is given with its context. Arm-PCR of CDR3 regions and iRepertoire HTBI primers were used to build TCR beta libraries. TCRdb ran MiXCR on the multiplex PCR reads and lists one entry per CDR3 protein. The sample holds 500,000 or so distinct CDR3 sequences; around 16% are singletons and the top ten take more than 9%. This record comes from a study of regulatory T cells in long-lasting Graves disease. The CDR3 has 15 residues. The germline V and J ends were trimmed by 2 bases and 9 bases, with 17 bases remaining between them. CDR1 SGHTS and CDR2 YDEGEE come from the germline V gene. As for time point: newly diagnosed GD, antithyroid drugs for less than 3 months. Following extraction of RNA from PBMCs, that RNA was used to make the TCR library. The same sample was also used in a study of T cells in Graves' hyperthyroidism and ophthalmopathy.

The source of this sequence is a man aged 35 to 55 with Graves disease. The sample here was peripheral blood mononuclear cells (PBMCs), taken at new diagnosis, from a patient treated with antithyroid drugs. The chain carries TRBV5-8 and TRBJ2-2; possibly TRBD1 for D (6 bases). The CDR3 reads CASSLRGTPIRELFF. In nucleotides, the CDR3 is TGTGCCAGCAGCTTACGTGGGACACCCATCCGGGAGCTGTTTTTT. The complete variable domain, with remaining parts taken from reference TRBV5-8 and TRBJ2-2, reads EAGVTQSPTHLIKTRGQQATLRCSPISGHTSVYWYQQALGLGLQFLLWYDEGEERNRGNFPPRFSGRQFPNYSSELNVNALELEDSALYLCASSLRGTPIRELFFGEGSRLTVL.